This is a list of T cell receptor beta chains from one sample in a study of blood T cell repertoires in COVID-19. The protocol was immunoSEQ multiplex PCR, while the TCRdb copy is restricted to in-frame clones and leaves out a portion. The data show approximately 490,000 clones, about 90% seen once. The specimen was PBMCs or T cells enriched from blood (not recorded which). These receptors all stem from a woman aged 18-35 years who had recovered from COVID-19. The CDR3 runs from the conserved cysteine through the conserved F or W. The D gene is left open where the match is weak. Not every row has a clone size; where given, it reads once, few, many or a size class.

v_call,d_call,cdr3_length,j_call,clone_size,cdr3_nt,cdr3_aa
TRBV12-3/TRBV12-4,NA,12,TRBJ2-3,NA,TGTGCCAGCAGTTTGCGAGGAAATACGCAGTATTTT,CASSLRGNTQYF
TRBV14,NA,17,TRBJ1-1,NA,TGTGCCAGCAGCCAAGTTCGTAGCTTATCTTCGGGTACTGAAGCTTTCTTT,CASSQVRSLSSGTEAFF
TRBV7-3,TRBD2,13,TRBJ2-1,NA,TGTGCCAGCAGCCGGGGGGACTTGAATGAGCAGTTCTTC,CASSRGDLNEQFF
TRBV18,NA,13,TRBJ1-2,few,TGTGCCAGCTCAACCCTTCCGAGAGCCGGCTACACCTTC,CASSTLPRAGYTF
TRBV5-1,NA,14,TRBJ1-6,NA,TGCGCCAGCAGCTTGGGGGGGGAGGACTCACCCCTCCACTTT,CASSLGGEDSPLHF
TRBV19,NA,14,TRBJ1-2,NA,TGTGCCAGTAGTATAGCCCCGGTACCCTATGGCTACACCTTC,CASSIAPVPYGYTF
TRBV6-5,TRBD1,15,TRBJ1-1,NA,TGTGCCAGCAGGCGACAGGGAGAGGGAATCACTGAAGCTTTCTTT,CASRRQGEGITEAFF
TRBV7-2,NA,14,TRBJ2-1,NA,TGTGCCAGCAGCTTACCCACTAGAAACAATGAGCAGTTCTTC,CASSLPTRNNEQFF
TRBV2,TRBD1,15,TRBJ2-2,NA,TGTGCCAGCAACCCCGGGACAGAGAACACCGGGGAGCTGTTTTTT,CASNPGTENTGELFF
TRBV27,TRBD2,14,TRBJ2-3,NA,TGTGCCAGCAGTCCTCTCCGCGGGGGGGATACGCAGTATTTT,CASSPLRGGDTQYF
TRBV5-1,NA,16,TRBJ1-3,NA,TGCGCCAGCAGCTTAAAGGCCGGGGGCTCTGGAAACACCATATATTTT,CASSLKAGGSGNTIYF
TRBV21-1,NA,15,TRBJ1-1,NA,TGTGCCAGCAGCTCTCGTCAGGGTGGTAACACTGAAGCTTTCTTT,CASSSRQGGNTEAFF
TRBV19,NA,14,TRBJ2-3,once,TGTGCCAGTAGTATAGGGCGGGTCACAGATACGCAGTATTTT,CASSIGRVTDTQYF
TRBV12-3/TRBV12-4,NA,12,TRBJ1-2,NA,TGTGCCAGCAGTCCTCCAGGGGATGGCTACACCTTC,CASSPPGDGYTF
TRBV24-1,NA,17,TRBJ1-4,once,TGTGCCACCGTAGTCCGTGTCTTCGTTGTCTGTGGTGAAAAACTGTTTTTT,CATVVRVFVVCGEKLFF
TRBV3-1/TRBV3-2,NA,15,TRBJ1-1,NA,TGTGCCAGCAGCCAAAACATCAGAGCAGGGGATGAAGCTTTCTTT,CASSQNIRAGDEAFF
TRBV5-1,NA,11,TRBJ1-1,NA,TGCGCCAGCAGCTCCGGGACAAAAGCTTTCTTT,CASSSGTKAFF